The text below deals with one T cell receptor (beta chain). An end of the junction differs from the germline gene, which may be a read error. A J-beta primer mix and a sample-barcoded 5' primer were used in a second PCR of roughly 7 to 12 cycles. One entry per CDR3 protein, called by TCRdb with MiXCR from the 5' RACE reads. In the table there are some 780,000 distinct CDR3 sequences, around three fifths of which are singletons. The data were obtained in a study of blood T cells in healthy people across ages. Germline CDR1 MNHNS, CDR2 SASEGT. This CDR3 is built from 17 residues. The receptor was isolated from a man in his forties in good health. V gene TRBV6-1 combines with J gene TRBJ2-1, with 14 bases fitting TRBD2. Sequencing used blood. CDR3 residues: CASRGLAGALSSNEQFF. The CDR3 nucleotides are TGTGCCAGCAGGGGACTAGCGGGGGCACTCTCCTCCAATGAGCAGTTCTTC.